This is a list of T cell receptor beta chains from one sample in a study of shared clonotypes between healthy human individuals. Repertoires were generated with immunoSEQ multiplex PCR, while TCRdb's copy carries only in-frame clones and drops some. This table has over 750,000 clones, about 96% appearing once. What was sequenced was naive CD8+ T cells sorted from blood. These receptors were collected from a young man in good health. CDR3s include the opening cysteine and the closing phenylalanine or tryptophan. The D gene is left open where the match is weak.

len	d_gene	j_gene	v_gene	CDR3nt	CDR3aa
12	NA	TRBJ2-7	TRBV28	TGTGCCAGCAGTTTGGGGCTCTACGAGCAGTACTTC	CASSLGLYEQYF
16	TRBD2	TRBJ2-3	TRBV9	TGTGCCAGCAGCATATCTAGCGGTCCTAGCACAGATACGCAGTATTTT	CASSISSGPSTDTQYF
14	TRBD2	TRBJ2-1	TRBV19	TGTGCCAGTAGTATGGGACTAGGAGTCAATGAGCAGTTCTTC	CASSMGLGVNEQFF
14	NA	TRBJ2-2	TRBV4-3	TGCGCCAGCAGCCACGCCGCTAACACCGGGGAGCTGTTTTTT	CASSHAANTGELFF
19	NA	TRBJ2-7	TRBV7-9	TGTGCCAGCAGCTTAGTTACTGGCAGTCCTTCTTCGGGCTCCTACGAGCAGTACTTC	CASSLVTGSPSSGSYEQYF
15	NA	TRBJ2-1	TRBV7-2	TGTGCCAGCAGCTTAGGCCTAATCGGCTACAATGAGCAGTTCTTC	CASSLGLIGYNEQFF
12	NA	TRBJ2-5	TRBV2	TGTGCCAGCAGGGTAAAACAAGAGACCCAGTACTTC	CASRVKQETQYF
19	TRBD2	TRBJ2-1	TRBV18	TGTGCCAGCTCACCCCCCCGGGGCCTAACTAGCGGGACTTACAATGAGCAGTTCTTC	CASSPPRGLTSGTYNEQFF
17	TRBD2	TRBJ2-1	TRBV11-1	TGTGCCAGCAGCCCTGGGACTAGCGGGAGGGTTATCGATGAGCAGTTCTTC	CASSPGTSGRVIDEQFF
13	NA	TRBJ2-5	TRBV29-1	TGCAGCGGAATTAGCCCATCCGGAGAGACCCAGTACTTC	CSGISPSGETQYF
14	NA	TRBJ1-5	TRBV6-5	TGTGCCAGCAGACCAGGGATTAGCAATCAGCCCCAGCATTTT	CASRPGISNQPQHF
15	TRBD2	TRBJ2-1	TRBV6-5	TGTGCCAGCAGTTACTCGACTAGCGGAAGCAATGAGCAGTTCTTC	CASSYSTSGSNEQFF
13	NA	TRBJ1-1	TRBV27	TGTGCCAGCAGTCCATACCTGGGGGCTGAAGCTTTCTTT	CASSPYLGAEAFF
15	NA	TRBJ1-5	TRBV7-9	TGTGCCAGCAGCTCGCAGGACAGTAGATATCAGCCCCAGCATTTT	CASSSQDSRYQPQHF
16	NA	TRBJ1-2	TRBV28	TGTGCCAGCAGTACCGGGTCAAGGCCCGCAGGGGAAGGCTACACCTTC	CASSTGSRPAGEGYTF
14	NA	TRBJ2-3	TRBV7-2	TGTGCCAGCAGCTTAGGCTGGAGCACAGATACGCAGTATTTT	CASSLGWSTDTQYF
14	NA	TRBJ1-1	TRBV6-1	TGTGCCAGCAGCAATGACAGGCTTGCCCCTGAAGCTTTCTTT	CASSNDRLAPEAFF
12	NA	TRBJ1-1	TRBV7-9	TGTGCCAGCAGCGGGGCAGTCGGTGAAGCTTTCTTT	CASSGAVGEAFF
15	TRBD1	TRBJ1-4	TRBV11-2	TGTGCCAGCAGCTTGGAAGGGACAGGGGGGGAAAAACTGTTTTTT	CASSLEGTGGEKLFF